The clone carrying this T cell receptor (beta chain) is a singleton in its sample. Its antigen remains unknown. The protocol was immunoSEQ multiplex PCR, while the TCRdb copy is restricted to in-frame clones and leaves out a portion. The table shows about 15,000 clones, with around 90% occurring only once. This sample was included in a study of T cell responses to AZD1222 COVID-19 vaccine. The germline gives CDR1 SGHAT, CDR2 FQDESV (reference sequence). After removal of 5 bases from V and 1 base from J, the junction contained 7 bases not matched to a gene. CDR3 length: 15 residues. Broader study findings: There were mostly white British donors and more females than males, and clonal diversity was possibly underestimated.

The chain carries TRBV11-1 and TRBJ1-2, with 7 nucleotides matching TRBD1. This clonotype was obtained from an adult who received the AZD1222 COVID-19 vaccine. Sequenced material: peripheral blood, taken 28 days after the second AZD1222 dose. This CDR3 is CASSHRGQLNYGYTF. In DNA, the CDR3 is TGTGCCAGCAGCCACAGGGGTCAGCTTAACTATGGCTACACCTTC.